These 30 T cell receptor beta chains were all obtained from the same sample, sequenced in a study of blood T cell repertoires in COVID-19. Libraries were prepared by immunoSEQ multiplex PCR; TCRdb keeps only in-frame clonotypes and omits some of them. The data show 20,000 to 25,000 clones, with around three quarters seen just once and 10% to 15% held by the top ten. The specimen was peripheral blood. The receptors were sampled from a man between 60 and 75 years old with active COVID-19.

CDR3 nucleotide sequence: TGTGCCAGTAGTCTACTAGCGGGACCCTACGAGCAGTACTTC. Translated, it gives CASSLLAGPYEQYF. The chain joins TRBV19 to TRBJ2-7; 10 positions agree with TRBD2. Germline-derived CDR1 and CDR2 are LNHDA and SQIVND (reference sequence). The J segment lost 2 bases and the V segment lost 5 bases, leaving 3 bases of the junction unmatched. The CDR3 covers 14 residues.

This clone was picked up a small number of times. The gene calls are TRBV10-2 and TRBJ1-2; 8 nucleotides align to TRBD1. This CDR3 is built from 15 residues. Per the germline V gene, CDR1 is WSHSY and CDR2 is SAAADI. After removal of 4 bases from V and 5 bases from J, the junction contained 9 bases not matched to a gene. DNA of the CDR3: TGCGCCAGCAGTGGACACCCGGACAGGGTTTATGGCTACACCTTC. Translated, it gives CASSGHPDRVYGYTF.

This rearrangement joins TRBV6-5 to TRBJ2-5; D not certain. This CDR3 is built from 12 residues. Trimming shortened V by 10 bases and J by 12 bases, and 21 bases separated the two germline ends. CDR1 MNHEY and CDR2 SVGAGI come from the germline V gene. DNA of the CDR3: TGTGCCATTCGTGGGCCGCCCTTCAAAGAGTACTTC. It translates to CAIRGPPFKEYF.

This clone was seen a few times. The CDR3 DNA follows: TGCGCCAGCAGCCAAGAATACCCAGCGGGGTCAGAGACCCAGTACTTC. Translating gives CASSQEYPAGSETQYF. The V call is TRBV4-1, the J call TRBJ2-5; 7 nucleotides match TRBD2. V shed 0 bases and J 4 bases; nucleotides not matched to a gene: 8. This CDR3 comprises 16 residues. From germline, CDR1 is MGHRA and CDR2 YSYEKL.

The V gene is TRBV9, the J gene TRBJ1-1, with D perhaps TRBD1 (5 bases). Germline CDR1 SGDLS, CDR2 YYNGEE. Trimming shortened V by 3 bases and J by 2 bases, and 11 bases separated the two germline ends. This CDR3 is 14 amino acids long. The CDR3 protein is CASSATDSNTEAFF. The DNA of the CDR3 is TGTGCCAGCAGCGCGACAGATTCCAACACTGAAGCTTTCTTT. Full variable domain (missing parts from reference TRBV9 and TRBJ1-1): DSGVTQTPKHLITATGQRVTLRCSPRSGDLSVYWYQQSLDQGLQFLIQYYNGEERAKGNILERFSAQQFPDLHSELNLSSLELGDSALYFCASSATDSNTEAFFGQGTRLTVV.

The CDR3 bases are TGCAGTGCTAGTCGGGACAGGGGGGAGACCCAGTACTTC. Translated: CSASRDRGETQYF. V and J are TRBV20-1 and TRBJ2-5, with TRBD1 matching over 11 bases. The V gene's germline CDR1 is DFQATT and CDR2 SNEGSKA (reference sequence). The CDR3 runs to 13 residues. V shed 3 bases, J shed 5 bases, and the junction held 2 bases outside the gene matches.

V and J are TRBV19 and TRBJ1-1, with D possibly being TRBD1 (5 bases). This CDR3 contains 12 residues. Germline lookup yields CDR1 LNHDA and CDR2 SQIVND (reference sequence). CDR3 DNA: TGTGCTTCCAGGGATGTGGGCACTGAAGCTTTCTTT. As protein: CASRDVGTEAFF. Drawing the rest from reference TRBV19 and TRBJ1-1, the complete variable domain is DGGITQSPKYLFRKEGQNVTLSCEQNLNHDAMYWYRQDPGQGLRLIYYSQIVNDFQKGDIAEGYSVSREKKESFPLTVTSAQKNPTAFYLCASRDVGTEAFFGQGTRLTVV.

This clone was recorded once. This CDR3 is CASSLGGGAGNQPQHF. Written as DNA, the CDR3 is TGTGCCAGCAGCTTAGGCGGTGGTGCCGGCAATCAGCCCCAGCATTTT. The V gene is TRBV7-8, the J gene TRBJ1-5; no clear D gene. Germline V gene data show CDR1 as SGHVS and CDR2 as FQNEAQ. This CDR3 has 16 amino acids. With 1 base removed from V and 2 bases from J, the gap between germline ends came to 12 bases.

V and J are TRBV11-2 and TRBJ2-7; TRBD2 aligns across 13 bases. Trimming took 1 base from V and 2 from J; bases not matched to a gene: 2. CDR1 is SGHAT, CDR2 FQNNGV, per germline. This CDR3 comprises 16 residues. The CDR3 DNA sequence: TGTGCCAGCAGCTTAGCGACTAGCGGGGGGACCTACGAGCAGTACTTC. It encodes CASSLATSGGTYEQYF.

V is TRBV28 and J is TRBJ2-7; perhaps TRBD1 as D (7 bases). With 8 bases removed from V and 2 bases from J, the gap between germline ends came to 16 bases. CDR1 and CDR2 (germline): MDHEN, SYDVKM. This CDR3 has 14 residues. The DNA of the CDR3 is TGTGCCAGCCAAGGGCAGGGGGGAACCTACGAGCAGTACTTC. Its translation is CASQGQGGTYEQYF.

The V gene is TRBV28, the J gene TRBJ1-3; 8 bases line up with TRBD1. The J segment lost 4 bases and the V segment lost 2 bases, leaving 7 bases of the junction unmatched. The CDR3 runs 16 residues. CDR1 is MDHEN and CDR2 is SYDVKM in the germline V gene. Here the CDR3 DNA reads TGTGCCAGCAGTTTAACCACAGGGGGAGCGGGAAACACCATATATTTT. Its translation: CASSLTTGGAGNTIYF.

The rearrangement links TRBV6-1 to TRBJ1-6; the match to TRBD1 covers 8 bases. The CDR3 spans 16 residues. J gave up 9 bases and V 3 bases, and 10 bases lay outside the gene matches. Germline assignment: CDR1 MNHNS and CDR2 SASEGT. In DNA, the CDR3 is TGTGCCAGCAGTGAGGAAGGACAGGGCCTTGGTTCACCCCTCCACTTT. Translation gives CASSEEGQGLGSPLHF.

The rearrangement uses TRBV7-9 and TRBJ2-3; TRBD2 matches 14 bases. The CDR3 covers 14 residues. J was trimmed by 6 bases and V by 5 bases; bases with no gene match: 1. The germline CDR1 and CDR2 sequences are SEHNR and FQNEAQ (reference sequence). CDR3 sequence: CASSRLAGGDTQYF. CDR3 bases: TGTGCCAGCAGCAGACTAGCGGGAGGGGATACGCAGTATTTT.

This chain connects TRBV7-3 to TRBJ2-6; 8 positions agree with TRBD1. The V gene end was trimmed by 4 bases and the J gene end by 4 bases; junction bases not matched to a gene: 3. Germline loops: CDR1 SGHTA, CDR2 FQGTGA. The CDR3 has 15 amino acids. CDR3 DNA sequence: TGTGCCAGCAGCTGGACAGGGTTAGGGGCCAACGTCCTGACTTTC. Translation gives CASSWTGLGANVLTF.

The CDR3 sequence is CASSNRDRSEKLFF. The CDR3 DNA follows: TGTGCCAGCAGTAACAGGGATAGGAGTGAAAAACTGTTTTTT. The chain employs TRBV9 and TRBJ1-4, with TRBD1 as a possible D gene (6 bases). The length of the CDR3 is 14 residues. Trimming removed 5 bases at V and 7 bases at J, with 15 bases between. From germline, CDR1 is SGDLS and CDR2 YYNGEE.

The chain is built from TRBV12-3 or TRBV12-4 and TRBJ2-2; possibly TRBD1 for D (5 bases). With 3 bases removed from V and 4 bases from J, the gap between germline ends came to 6 bases. The CDR3 is 13 residues long. DNA for the CDR3: TGTGCCAGCAGTTTTAGGGGCACCGGGGAGCTGTTTTTT. Protein: CASSFRGTGELFF.

V and J are TRBV27 and TRBJ2-7; TRBD2 might be the D (5 bases). Germline CDR1 and CDR2: MNHEY and SMNVEV (reference sequence). CDR3 size: 14 residues. Trimming took off 2 bases at V and 5 bases at J, with 13 bases between the two ends. The CDR3: CASSLSLAGDEQYF. CDR3 coding DNA: TGTGCCAGCAGTTTAAGCCTAGCCGGAGACGAGCAGTACTTC.

In this sample, this clone turned up once. The CDR3 DNA sequence: TGTGCCAGTAGTATCGGCAGGGTTGTGACCGGGGAGCTGTTTTTT. Protein product: CASSIGRVVTGELFF. This chain uses TRBV19 with TRBJ2-2, with D possibly matching TRBD1 (5 bases). Trimming removed 3 bases at V and 5 bases at J, with 13 bases between. Germline V gives CDR1 LNHDA, CDR2 SQIVND (reference sequence). CDR3 length equals 15 residues.

J is TRBJ2-1 and V is TRBV7-6, with 10 bases fitting TRBD2. V shed 1 base and J 3 bases; nucleotides not matched to a gene: 9. Germline V gene data show CDR1 as SGHVS and CDR2 as FNYEAQ. CDR3 length equals 18 residues. CDR3 residues: CASSLGTPSGSNYNEQFF. Written as DNA, the CDR3 is TGTGCCAGCAGCTTAGGAACGCCTAGCGGGAGTAACTACAATGAGCAGTTCTTC. The complete variable domain, with remaining parts taken from reference TRBV7-6 and TRBJ2-1, reads GAGVSQSPRYKVTKRGQDVALRCDPISGHVSLYWYRQALGQGPEFLTYFNYEAQQDKSGLPNDRFSAERPEGSISTLTIQRTEQRDSAMYRCASSLGTPSGSNYNEQFFGPGTRLTVL.

Of note for this clone: The identical CDR3 is also encoded by other nucleotide sequences in the sample. V gene TRBV28 combines with J gene TRBJ1-1; TRBD1 might be the D (5 bases). The CDR3 spans 13 residues. The V gene lost 2 bases and the J gene lost 5 bases, with 9 bases spanning the gap. Germline V gene sequence: CDR1 MDHEN, CDR2 SYDVKM. CDR3 sequence: CASSLRGGTEAFF. The CDR3 DNA follows: TGTGCCAGCAGTTTACGGGGGGGGACTGAAGCTTTCTTT.

This rearrangement joins TRBV5-5 to TRBJ1-5; maybe TRBD1 (5 bases). The CDR3 has 14 residues. Germline CDR1 and CDR2: SGHKS and YYEKEE (reference sequence). V lost 0 bases and J lost 7, with 11 bases in between. The CDR3 sequence: CASSLGTGHQPQHF. As DNA, the CDR3 is TGTGCCAGCAGCTTGGGTACAGGTCACCAGCCCCAGCATTTT.

V is TRBV3-1 (or the pseudogene TRBV3-2) and J is TRBJ2-3; possible D gene TRBD2, 5 bases. This CDR3 is built from 16 residues. Germline CDR1 LGHDT, CDR2 YNNKEL (reference sequence). Trimming left V 4 bases short and J 2 bases short, with 16 bases between. CDR3 nucleotide sequence: TGTGCCAGCAGCCGGTCGAGCGGACCAAACACAGATACGCAGTATTTT. Translation: CASSRSSGPNTDTQYF.

The chain recombines TRBV3-1 (or the pseudogene TRBV3-2) with TRBJ2-5; D may be TRBD2 (7 bases). The germline V gene encodes CDR1 LGHDT and CDR2 YNNKEL (reference sequence). This CDR3 comprises 14 residues. Trimming pared 7 bases from V and 5 bases from J, leaving 17 bases between. The CDR3 here is CASKGRGGWETQYF. The CDR3 bases are TGTGCCAGCAAAGGTCGCGGGGGCTGGGAGACCCAGTACTTC.

This sequence joins TRBV7-9 and TRBJ2-7; 14 bases agree with TRBD2. Per germline, CDR1 SEHNR and CDR2 FQNEAQ (reference sequence). Trimming removed 5 bases from V and 1 base from J; junction bases left unmatched: 13. The length of the CDR3 is 19 residues. The CDR3 reads CASSPQPGLAGGGSYEQYF. CDR3 DNA sequence: TGTGCCAGCAGCCCTCAACCCGGACTAGCGGGAGGAGGTTCCTACGAGCAGTACTTC.

This chain joins TRBV9 and TRBJ2-5, with 9 positions matching TRBD1. The CDR3 is 15 amino acids. Trimming at V came to 3 bases and at J to 3 bases, leaving 6 bases not matched to a gene. Germline values: CDR1 SGDLS, CDR2 YYNGEE. CDR3: CASSAGQGWKETQYF. Written as DNA, the CDR3 is TGTGCCAGCAGCGCGGGACAGGGCTGGAAAGAGACCCAGTACTTC. Combining the CDR3 with reference TRBV9 and TRBJ2-5 gives the whole variable domain DSGVTQTPKHLITATGQRVTLRCSPRSGDLSVYWYQQSLDQGLQFLIQYYNGEERAKGNILERFSAQQFPDLHSELNLSSLELGDSALYFCASSAGQGWKETQYFGPGTRLLVL.

The chain employs TRBV4-1 and TRBJ2-3, with 10 bases matching TRBD1. Germline-derived CDR1 and CDR2 are MGHRA and YSYEKL. After removal of 4 bases from V and 4 bases from J, the junction contained 5 bases not matched to a gene. This CDR3 has 15 residues. The CDR3 region is CASSLQTGGPDTQYF. The CDR3, as DNA: TGCGCCAGCAGCCTACAGACAGGGGGCCCAGATACGCAGTATTTT.

V gene TRBV7-3 combines with J gene TRBJ2-3; 7 bases line up with TRBD2. The CDR3 runs to 16 residues. Germline values: CDR1 SGHTA, CDR2 FQGTGA. The J segment lost 7 bases and the V segment lost 1 base, leaving 11 bases of the junction unmatched. CDR3 nucleotide sequence: TGTGCCAGCAGCTTAAGCCGACCCCTGGGAGGGAATACGCAGTATTTT. The encoded protein is CASSLSRPLGGNTQYF.

The chain carries TRBV5-1 and TRBJ2-7, with 11 bases fitting TRBD2. Germline CDR1 SGHRS, CDR2 YFSETQ. Germline trimming cut 1 base from V and 0 bases from J; bases unmatched to any gene: 6. CDR3 length: 17 amino acids. CDR3 DNA sequence: TGCGCCAGCAGCTTGAGGACTAGCGGGTCGAGCTCCTACGAGCAGTACTTC. Translated, it gives CASSLRTSGSSSYEQYF.

This rearrangement joins TRBV10-3 to TRBJ2-7; D is perhaps TRBD2 (5 bases). The V gene's germline CDR1 is ENHRY and CDR2 SYGVKD. Trimming stripped 3 bases from V and 0 bases from J, with 9 bases between. This CDR3 region has 14 residues. Written as DNA, the CDR3 is TGTGCCATCAGTGATGTGGACTTCTCCTACGAGCAGTACTTC. As protein: CAISDVDFSYEQYF.

This sequence joins TRBV9 and TRBJ2-7; 11 bases agree with TRBD2. The CDR3 is 16 amino acids. V lost 0 bases and J lost 5; bases outside the gene matches: 7. Germline V gene data show CDR1 as SGDLS and CDR2 as YYNGEE. CDR3 amino acids: CASSVGLAGWGNEQYF. The CDR3 coding sequence is TGTGCCAGCAGCGTAGGACTAGCGGGGTGGGGTAACGAGCAGTACTTC.